Listed here are 23 T cell receptor beta chains from one sample, sequenced in a study of CD8+ T cells in alopecia areata. Reverse transcribed after extraction, RNA yielded cDNA as the sequencing template. The protocol was immunoSEQ multiplex PCR, while the TCRdb copy is restricted to in-frame clones and leaves out a portion. The table includes approximately 150,000 clones, over 80% detected once. The sample consisted of CD8+ T cells sorted from blood, taken at week 0. The receptors were sampled from a human donor with alopecia areata.

This chain joins TRBV27 and TRBJ1-2; TRBD1 matches at 8 bases. The CDR3 extends over 13 amino acids. Per the germline V gene, CDR1 is MNHEY and CDR2 is SMNVEV (reference sequence). V dropped 1 base and J dropped 6; count of bases not matched to a gene: 1. CDR3 in amino acids: CASSLYRGDGYTF. Here the CDR3 DNA reads TGTGCCAGCAGTTTATACAGGGGGGATGGCTACACCTTC.

The chain carries TRBV4-1 and TRBJ2-7; D unclear. The length of the CDR3 is 13 residues. Germline V CDR1 and CDR2: MGHRA, YSYEKL. Trimming left V 4 bases short and J 2 bases short, with 9 bases between. CDR3: CASSPRVTYEQYF. The CDR3 bases are TGCGCCAGCAGCCCCAGAGTGACCTACGAGCAGTACTTC.

The V and J genes are TRBV5-1 and TRBJ2-3; D is ambiguous. V was pared by 2 bases and J by 5 bases, with 18 bases between. Germline V lookup: CDR1 SGHRS, CDR2 YFSETQ. The CDR3 consists of 16 residues. Written as DNA, the CDR3 is TGCGCCAGCAGCTTCCGCGGCAGAAGTTTAGTAGATACGCAGTATTTT. Translating it yields CASSFRGRSLVDTQYF. Variable domain in full (rest from reference TRBV5-1 and TRBJ2-3): KAGVTQTPRYLIKTRGQQVTLSCSPISGHRSVSWYQQTPGQGLQFLFEYFSETQRNKGNFPGRFSGRQFSNSRSEMNVSTLELGDSALYLCASSFRGRSLVDTQYFGPGTRLTVL.

This clone has a single count. This rearrangement joins TRBV2 to TRBJ2-7; 7 positions agree with TRBD1. Germline CDR1 and CDR2: SNHLY and FYNNEI. CDR3 size: 13 residues. Trimming removed 7 bases from V and 4 bases from J; junction bases left unmatched: 7. The CDR3 DNA sequence: TGTGCCAGCAAGGATTACAGGGGTTACGAGCAGTACTTC. It translates to CASKDYRGYEQYF.

The rearrangement uses TRBV29-1 and TRBJ2-5; TRBD2 matches at 12 bases. CDR3 size: 15 residues. Trimming took 4 bases from V and 4 from J; bases not matched to a gene: 7. Germline V gene lookup returns CDR1 SQVTM and CDR2 ANQGSEA. The CDR3 protein is CSVGPSGRATETQYF. CDR3 sequence (DNA): TGCAGCGTTGGGCCTAGCGGGAGGGCCACAGAGACCCAGTACTTC.

V and J are TRBV27 and TRBJ2-3, with 14 bases matching TRBD2. V gave up 5 bases and J gave up 0 bases; unmatched junction bases: 7. The CDR3 consists of 18 residues. Per germline, CDR1 MNHEY and CDR2 SMNVEV (reference sequence). The CDR3 DNA sequence: TGTGCCAGCAGTCCACGCCGACTAGCGGGAGGGAGCACAGATACGCAGTATTTT. It codes for CASSPRRLAGGSTDTQYF.

The V call is TRBV6-1, the J call TRBJ2-3; D might be TRBD1 (7 bases). V was cut by 2 bases and J by 3 bases, with 18 bases left in between. CDR3 length equals 17 residues. Germline V gives CDR1 MNHNS, CDR2 SASEGT. For the CDR3, the DNA is TGTGCCAGCAGTGAAAGGCGGGGACAGTTCGGAACAGATACGCAGTATTTT. Amino acids: CASSERRGQFGTDTQYF.

This clone came up once. The chain combines TRBV7-9 with TRBJ2-1; 11 nucleotides align to TRBD2. The CDR3 is 17 residues long. CDR1 is SEHNR and CDR2 is FQNEAQ in the germline V gene (reference sequence). The V gene end was trimmed by 5 bases and the J gene end by 5 bases; junction bases not matched to a gene: 11. CDR3 sequence (DNA): TGTGCCAGCAGCCCGATAGCGGGAGGGCCTCTAGACAATGAGCAGTTCTTC. As protein: CASSPIAGGPLDNEQFF.

The chain employs TRBV10-2 and TRBJ2-3, with 11 positions matching TRBD2. This CDR3 is 15 amino acids long. Trimming removed 6 bases from V and 2 bases from J; junction bases left unmatched: 4. Germline values: CDR1 WSHSY, CDR2 SAAADI. The CDR3 region has the DNA TGCGCCAGCAGAAGACTAGCGGGGAACACAGATACGCAGTATTTT. Its translation is CASRRLAGNTDTQYF.

The chain uses TRBV7-2 and TRBJ2-1, with 8 bases matching TRBD2. This CDR3 has 17 residues. In germline, CDR1 is SGHTA, CDR2 FQGNSA. The V and J ends lost 2 bases and 6 bases, in that order; junction bases with no gene match: 12. The CDR3 is CASSLMEIAGTRNEQFF. The DNA for the CDR3 is TGTGCCAGCAGCTTAATGGAAATAGCGGGGACCCGCAATGAGCAGTTCTTC.

The chain uses TRBV5-4 and TRBJ1-1; 8 bases map to TRBD1. The CDR3 totals 15 residues. Germline lookup yields CDR1 SGHNT and CDR2 YYREEE (reference sequence). V trimming: 0 bases; J trimming: 5 bases; junction bases outside the gene matches: 6. CDR3 in amino acids: CASSLAQGAWTEAFF. The CDR3 DNA reads TGTGCCAGCAGCTTGGCCCAGGGGGCGTGGACTGAAGCTTTCTTT.

The rearrangement links TRBV4-1 to TRBJ2-3; D assignment may be TRBD1 or TRBD2 (6 bases each). Germline V gene sequence: CDR1 MGHRA, CDR2 YSYEKL. CDR3 size: 15 residues. Trimming pared 5 bases from V and 3 bases from J, leaving 15 bases between. In nucleotides, the CDR3 is TGCGCCAGCAGCTTGGGGGGCAGAAGGACAGATACGCAGTATTTT. Translating it yields CASSLGGRRTDTQYF.

The chain recombines TRBV5-4 with TRBJ2-7; maybe TRBD1 (5 bases). This CDR3 contains 13 residues. V lost 2 bases and J 2 bases, leaving 8 bases between the germline ends. Germline V gives CDR1 SGHNT, CDR2 YYREEE (reference sequence). CDR3 sequence reads: CASSFLGAYEQYF. The CDR3 bases are TGTGCCAGCAGCTTTCTAGGGGCCTACGAGCAGTACTTC.

V gene TRBV13 combines with J gene TRBJ2-1; D may be TRBD2 (5 bases). The germline V gene encodes CDR1 PRHDT and CDR2 FYEKMQ (reference sequence). The V and J ends lost 6 bases and 7 bases respectively, with 16 bases between them. The CDR3 has 14 amino acids. As DNA, the CDR3 is TGTGCCAGCAGTTCCACTAGACACTCGAATGAGCAGTTCTTC. The encoded protein is CASSSTRHSNEQFF.

The genes are TRBV7-6 and TRBJ1-1; no clear D gene. The V gene lost 8 bases and the J gene lost 5 bases, with 12 bases spanning the gap. CDR3 size: 12 residues. Germline V CDR1 and CDR2: SGHVS, FNYEAQ. Here the CDR3 DNA reads TGTGCCAGCTCCAAGTCGGTAACTGAAGCTTTCTTT. It yields the protein CASSKSVTEAFF. Full variable domain (outside the CDR3, taken from reference TRBV7-6 and TRBJ1-1): GAGVSQSPRYKVTKRGQDVALRCDPISGHVSLYWYRQALGQGPEFLTYFNYEAQQDKSGLPNDRFSAERPEGSISTLTIQRTEQRDSAMYRCASSKSVTEAFFGQGTRLTVV.

The V gene is TRBV7-6, the J gene TRBJ1-3, with TRBD1 matching over 8 bases. After removal of 1 base from V and 3 bases from J, the junction contained 2 bases not matched to a gene. Germline V CDR1 and CDR2: SGHVS, FNYEAQ. The CDR3 consists of 15 residues. CDR3 residues: CASSLGQGSGNTIYF. In DNA, the CDR3 is TGTGCCAGCAGCTTAGGACAGGGGAGTGGAAACACCATATATTTT. Based on the CDR3 plus reference TRBV7-6 and TRBJ1-3, the full variable domain is GAGVSQSPRYKVTKRGQDVALRCDPISGHVSLYWYRQALGQGPEFLTYFNYEAQQDKSGLPNDRFSAERPEGSISTLTIQRTEQRDSAMYRCASSLGQGSGNTIYFGEGSWLTVV.

V usage is TRBV27 and J usage is TRBJ2-7; 7 bases are a match to TRBD1. The CDR3 sequence is 15 residues long. Germline lookup yields CDR1 MNHEY and CDR2 SMNVEV (reference sequence). V lost 4 bases to trimming and J lost 3 bases; unmatched junction nucleotides: 9. CDR3 nucleotides: TGTGCCAGCAGTTGGGACAGCCGGTCCTTCTACGAGCAGTACTTC. Protein: CASSWDSRSFYEQYF.

The rearrangement links TRBV27 to TRBJ2-7, with 9 bases lining up with TRBD1. CDR1 is MNHEY, CDR2 SMNVEV, per germline (reference sequence). The CDR3 length is 15 residues. V was pared by 3 bases and J by 1 base, with 4 bases of the junction left unmatched. This CDR3 reads CASSLTGGPSYEQYF. The CDR3 nucleotides are TGTGCCAGCAGTTTGACAGGGGGTCCTTCCTACGAGCAGTACTTC.

The rearrangement uses TRBV27 and TRBJ1-1, with D unresolved. From germline, CDR1 is MNHEY and CDR2 SMNVEV (reference sequence). The CDR3 has 13 amino acids. Trimming removed 4 bases at V and 0 bases at J, with 6 bases between. The DNA for the CDR3 is TGTGCCAGCAGTTACAACTTGAACACTGAAGCTTTCTTT. This codes for CASSYNLNTEAFF.

This rearrangement joins TRBV2 to TRBJ1-5; D perhaps matches TRBD1 (6 bases). V was trimmed by 6 bases and J by 1 base, leaving 10 bases between them. This CDR3 is 14 amino acids long. CDR1 SNHLY and CDR2 FYNNEI come from the germline V gene. The CDR3 DNA reads as TGTGCCAGCAGGATCAGGGGAAGCAATCAGCCCCAGCATTTT. Translation gives CASRIRGSNQPQHF.

The chain has TRBV5-6 and TRBJ1-5, with a weak D call TRBD1 (5 bases). This CDR3 contains 13 residues. Trimming pared 1 base from V and 5 bases from J, leaving 7 bases between. Germline CDR1 and CDR2: SGHDT and YYEEEE. In DNA, the CDR3 is TGTGCCAGCAGCTTGATAGGGGATCAGCCCCAGCATTTT. Residues: CASSLIGDQPQHF.

V usage is TRBV10-3 and J usage is TRBJ2-7; D not resolved. The CDR3 spans 13 residues. Trimming took off 0 bases at V and 3 bases at J, with 6 bases between the two ends. Germline-derived CDR1 and CDR2 are ENHRY and SYGVKD. The CDR3 sequence: CAISESVDYEQYF. The CDR3 region has the DNA TGTGCCATCAGTGAGTCGGTGGACTACGAGCAGTACTTC.

The CDR3 loop reads CASSYSWGNTQPQHF. The CDR3 coding sequence is TGTGCCAGCAGTTACTCGTGGGGGAATACTCAGCCCCAGCATTTT. The gene calls are TRBV6-5 and TRBJ1-5, with D possibly being TRBD1 (5 bases). The CDR3 is made up of 15 amino acids. The germline CDR1 and CDR2 sequences are MNHEY and SVGAGI. Trimming removed 0 bases at V and 6 bases at J, with 12 bases between.